The 15 T cell receptor beta chains below were found in one sample sequenced in a study of shared clonotypes between healthy human individuals. Terminally differentiated effector memory CD45RA+ cells were excluded by CCR7 positive selection of CD45RO-negative cells. Using immunoSEQ multiplex PCR, the repertoire was profiled, and TCRdb retains in-frame clones only, with some absent. The sample consists of about 580,000 clones, 95% to 98% of them appearing once. The specimen was naive CD8+ T cells sorted from blood. The receptors here all came from a man in his thirties or forties in good health.

Concerning this clone: This same CDR3 is encoded by further DNA sequences in the sample. This chain connects TRBV15 to TRBJ2-7; D call uncertain. CDR3 length: 13 residues. The germline gives CDR1 LNHNV, CDR2 YYDKDF (reference sequence). Trimming stripped 0 bases from V and 3 bases from J, with 6 bases between. In nucleotides, the CDR3 is TGTGCCACCAGCAGAGATGCCAGCTACGAGCAGTACTTC. Protein sequence: CATSRDASYEQYF.

As regards this clone: One end of the junction fails to match germline, which may point to a read error. This chain links TRBV7-7 with TRBJ2-5; D is unclear. Germline V gene sequence: CDR1 SSHAT, CDR2 FNYEAQ (reference sequence). The CDR3 is made up of 13 amino acids. This chain's CDR3 is CASSLDGWETQYF. The CDR3 nucleotides are TGTGCTAGCAGCTTAGACGGTTGGGAGACCCAGTACTTC.

This chain joins TRBV11-2 and TRBJ2-1; 14 bases line up with TRBD2. The J segment lost 4 bases and the V segment lost 5 bases, leaving 7 bases of the junction unmatched. This CDR3 is built from 17 residues. CDR1 and CDR2 (germline): SGHAT, FQNNGV. The CDR3 here is CASSHGTSGSLYNEQFF. The CDR3 region has the DNA TGTGCCAGCAGCCACGGGACTAGCGGGAGTTTGTACAATGAGCAGTTCTTC.

Comment on this clone: The same CDR3 can be traced to other DNA sequences in this sample. The rearrangement links TRBV2 to TRBJ2-1; possibly TRBD1 or TRBD2 for D (5 bases each). Germline CDR1 SNHLY, CDR2 FYNNEI. Between the trimmed V and J ends, which lost 3 bases and 5 bases, there was a span of 5 bases. This CDR3 region has 12 residues. The chain's CDR3 is CASSEGHNEQFF. CDR3 in DNA: TGTGCCAGCAGTGAGGGACACAATGAGCAGTTCTTC.

In this sample, this clone turned up once. V and J are TRBV28 and TRBJ2-3; TRBD1 agrees at 7 bases. This CDR3 is built from 16 residues. With V trimmed by 6 bases and J by 5 bases, 14 bases remained unmatched. Germline lookup yields CDR1 MDHEN and CDR2 SYDVKM. CDR3 sequence reads: CASSIGVRGTEDTQYF. Here the CDR3 DNA reads TGTGCCAGCAGCATCGGAGTTAGGGGGACAGAAGATACGCAGTATTTT.

This chain uses TRBV5-6 with TRBJ1-2; D is ambiguous. The CDR3 is 10 amino acids. Germline loops: CDR1 SGHDT, CDR2 YYEEEE. V was shortened by 4 bases and J by 8 bases, with 6 bases between the two germline ends. CDR3 coding DNA: TGTGCCAGCAGCCCGCCCGGCTACACCTTC. The encoded protein is CASSPPGYTF.

The chain recombines TRBV7-9 with TRBJ2-7, with D possibly being TRBD2 (5 bases). Trimming shortened V by 7 bases and J by 6 bases, and 16 bases separated the two germline ends. The germline V gene has CDR1 SEHNR and CDR2 FQNEAQ (reference sequence). This CDR3 has 13 residues. The CDR3 coding sequence is TGTGCCAGCACCCAATCTGAGGGTTTCGAGCAGTACTTC. This sequence encodes CASTQSEGFEQYF.

The chain is built from TRBV5-6 and TRBJ2-1; TRBD1 agrees at 10 bases. Germline V gene lookup returns CDR1 SGHDT and CDR2 YYEEEE. CDR3 length: 16 amino acids. The V and J ends lost 3 bases and 1 base, in that order; junction bases with no gene match: 4. As DNA, the CDR3 is TGTGCCAGCAGCTCGGGGACAGGGGAGTCCTACAATGAGCAGTTCTTC. Its protein product is CASSSGTGESYNEQFF.

The J gene is TRBJ1-2, the V gene TRBV27, with D maybe TRBD1 (5 bases). The CDR3 is 13 amino acids. Germline V lookup: CDR1 MNHEY, CDR2 SMNVEV (reference sequence). Trimming removed 5 bases from V and 10 bases from J, with 17 bases in between. The CDR3 nucleotides read TGTGCCAGCAGTCTTATCGGGACCCCGGCCTACACCTTC. Protein: CASSLIGTPAYTF.

The CDR3 sequence: CASSPYFGFVSDTQYF. CDR3 bases: TGTGCCAGCAGCCCCTACTTTGGGTTCGTGTCAGATACGCAGTATTTT. The chain uses TRBV7-8 and TRBJ2-3; D not resolved. The CDR3 is made up of 16 amino acids. V lost 5 bases, J lost 4 bases, and 19 bases lay in between. Germline CDR1 and CDR2: SGHVS and FQNEAQ.

The chain's CDR3 is CASSNDGGYTF. CDR3 in DNA: TGTGCCAGCTCAAACGACGGTGGCTACACCTTC. V is TRBV18 and J is TRBJ1-2, with unresolved D. The CDR3 loop spans 11 amino acids. Germline assignment: CDR1 KGHSH and CDR2 LQKENI. Trimming pared 5 bases from V and 7 bases from J, leaving 8 bases between.

The chain combines TRBV29-1 with TRBJ1-2, with a weak D call TRBD1 (6 bases). Trimming took 8 bases from V and 6 from J, leaving 22 bases between them. Germline assignment: CDR1 SQVTM and CDR2 ANQGSEA. This CDR3 has 14 amino acids. The CDR3: CSTDWDSEGDGYTF. The DNA for the CDR3 is TGCAGCACTGACTGGGACTCCGAGGGGGATGGCTACACCTTC.

The V and J genes are TRBV7-9 and TRBJ2-3, with 8 bases fitting TRBD2. J gave up 2 bases and V 7 bases, and 5 bases lay outside the gene matches. Germline CDR1 SEHNR, CDR2 FQNEAQ (reference sequence). This CDR3 is 14 amino acids long. The CDR3 DNA reads TGTGCCAGCAACGCGGGAGGAATCACAGATACGCAGTATTTT. It codes for CASNAGGITDTQYF. Variable domain in full (rest from reference TRBV7-9 and TRBJ2-3): DTGVSQNPRHKITKRGQNVTFRCDPISEHNRLYWYRQTLGQGPEFLTYFQNEAQLEKSRLLSDRFSAERPKGSFSTLEIQRTEQGDSAMYLCASNAGGITDTQYFGPGTRLTVL.

The chain has TRBV9 and TRBJ2-5; the D gene is possibly TRBD2 (6 bases). Germline CDR1 is SGDLS and CDR2 is YYNGEE. Trimming stripped 2 bases from V and 1 base from J, with 18 bases between. This CDR3 is built from 17 residues. CDR3 amino acids: CASSVSGGEIVQETQYF. The CDR3 bases are TGTGCCAGCAGCGTTAGCGGAGGCGAGATTGTCCAAGAGACCCAGTACTTC.

The V call is TRBV5-6, the J call TRBJ2-5; perhaps TRBD2 as D (5 bases). The CDR3 is made up of 14 amino acids. Germline loops: CDR1 SGHDT, CDR2 YYEEEE. The V and J ends lost 6 bases and 0 bases respectively, with 12 bases between them. This CDR3 reads CASIMRGYQETQYF. CDR3 DNA: TGTGCCAGCATCATGAGAGGGTACCAAGAGACCCAGTACTTC.